This T cell receptor (beta chain) is from a study of blood T cell repertoires in COVID-19. In germline, CDR1 is MNHEY, CDR2 SMNVEV (reference sequence). V gave up 4 bases and J gave up 2 bases, with 8 bases separating them. The CDR3 contains 13 residues. Assay: immunoSEQ multiplex PCR; the TCRdb copy retains only in-frame clones and omits some. The sample holds hundreds of thousands of clones, 70% to 90% seen once. Sequencing was carried out using PBMCs or T cells enriched from blood (not recorded which). V gene TRBV27 combines with J gene TRBJ1-2, with no clear D. This receptor was taken from a man younger than 45 with acute COVID-19. The DNA for the CDR3 is TGTGCCAGCAGTTCACTTAAGAACTATGGCTACACCTTC. The encoded protein is CASSSLKNYGYTF.